This TCR beta chain originates from a study of CD8 T cells in Susac syndrome. General study points: There were fewer than 20 Susac-specific public clones in total CD8+ repertoires and five in CD8+ TEMRA repertoires.

The germline gives CDR1 DFQATT, CDR2 SNEGSKA (reference sequence). The CDR3 loop spans 11 amino acids. With random hexamers, reverse transcription was performed on about 0.5 to 1 ug of RNA. Each CDR3 protein gets one entry after TCRdb re-called the immunoSEQ multiplex PCR reads with MiXCR. The table has 2,000 to 3,000 distinct CDR3 sequences, 65% to 80% seen once. A word on this clonotype: Its matching antigen is unknown. The germline gene is not matched at one end of the junction; a read error may be the cause.

For TEMRA sorting, memory subsets were defined by staining for CD27 and CD45RA. Sequencing of TCR beta covered CD8+ and CD4+ T cells obtained from blood. The TCR originated in a human donor with Susac syndrome. The sample was CD8+ TEMRA cells from PBMCs. Subset reported: FACS-sorted terminally differentiated effector memory CD8+ T cells re-expressing CD45RA (CD8+ TEMRA). V gene TRBV20-1 combines with J gene TRBJ1-1; D not certain. DNA of the CDR3: TGCAGTGCTAGGGTGAACCCTGACGCTTTCTTT. It yields the protein CSARVNPDAFF.